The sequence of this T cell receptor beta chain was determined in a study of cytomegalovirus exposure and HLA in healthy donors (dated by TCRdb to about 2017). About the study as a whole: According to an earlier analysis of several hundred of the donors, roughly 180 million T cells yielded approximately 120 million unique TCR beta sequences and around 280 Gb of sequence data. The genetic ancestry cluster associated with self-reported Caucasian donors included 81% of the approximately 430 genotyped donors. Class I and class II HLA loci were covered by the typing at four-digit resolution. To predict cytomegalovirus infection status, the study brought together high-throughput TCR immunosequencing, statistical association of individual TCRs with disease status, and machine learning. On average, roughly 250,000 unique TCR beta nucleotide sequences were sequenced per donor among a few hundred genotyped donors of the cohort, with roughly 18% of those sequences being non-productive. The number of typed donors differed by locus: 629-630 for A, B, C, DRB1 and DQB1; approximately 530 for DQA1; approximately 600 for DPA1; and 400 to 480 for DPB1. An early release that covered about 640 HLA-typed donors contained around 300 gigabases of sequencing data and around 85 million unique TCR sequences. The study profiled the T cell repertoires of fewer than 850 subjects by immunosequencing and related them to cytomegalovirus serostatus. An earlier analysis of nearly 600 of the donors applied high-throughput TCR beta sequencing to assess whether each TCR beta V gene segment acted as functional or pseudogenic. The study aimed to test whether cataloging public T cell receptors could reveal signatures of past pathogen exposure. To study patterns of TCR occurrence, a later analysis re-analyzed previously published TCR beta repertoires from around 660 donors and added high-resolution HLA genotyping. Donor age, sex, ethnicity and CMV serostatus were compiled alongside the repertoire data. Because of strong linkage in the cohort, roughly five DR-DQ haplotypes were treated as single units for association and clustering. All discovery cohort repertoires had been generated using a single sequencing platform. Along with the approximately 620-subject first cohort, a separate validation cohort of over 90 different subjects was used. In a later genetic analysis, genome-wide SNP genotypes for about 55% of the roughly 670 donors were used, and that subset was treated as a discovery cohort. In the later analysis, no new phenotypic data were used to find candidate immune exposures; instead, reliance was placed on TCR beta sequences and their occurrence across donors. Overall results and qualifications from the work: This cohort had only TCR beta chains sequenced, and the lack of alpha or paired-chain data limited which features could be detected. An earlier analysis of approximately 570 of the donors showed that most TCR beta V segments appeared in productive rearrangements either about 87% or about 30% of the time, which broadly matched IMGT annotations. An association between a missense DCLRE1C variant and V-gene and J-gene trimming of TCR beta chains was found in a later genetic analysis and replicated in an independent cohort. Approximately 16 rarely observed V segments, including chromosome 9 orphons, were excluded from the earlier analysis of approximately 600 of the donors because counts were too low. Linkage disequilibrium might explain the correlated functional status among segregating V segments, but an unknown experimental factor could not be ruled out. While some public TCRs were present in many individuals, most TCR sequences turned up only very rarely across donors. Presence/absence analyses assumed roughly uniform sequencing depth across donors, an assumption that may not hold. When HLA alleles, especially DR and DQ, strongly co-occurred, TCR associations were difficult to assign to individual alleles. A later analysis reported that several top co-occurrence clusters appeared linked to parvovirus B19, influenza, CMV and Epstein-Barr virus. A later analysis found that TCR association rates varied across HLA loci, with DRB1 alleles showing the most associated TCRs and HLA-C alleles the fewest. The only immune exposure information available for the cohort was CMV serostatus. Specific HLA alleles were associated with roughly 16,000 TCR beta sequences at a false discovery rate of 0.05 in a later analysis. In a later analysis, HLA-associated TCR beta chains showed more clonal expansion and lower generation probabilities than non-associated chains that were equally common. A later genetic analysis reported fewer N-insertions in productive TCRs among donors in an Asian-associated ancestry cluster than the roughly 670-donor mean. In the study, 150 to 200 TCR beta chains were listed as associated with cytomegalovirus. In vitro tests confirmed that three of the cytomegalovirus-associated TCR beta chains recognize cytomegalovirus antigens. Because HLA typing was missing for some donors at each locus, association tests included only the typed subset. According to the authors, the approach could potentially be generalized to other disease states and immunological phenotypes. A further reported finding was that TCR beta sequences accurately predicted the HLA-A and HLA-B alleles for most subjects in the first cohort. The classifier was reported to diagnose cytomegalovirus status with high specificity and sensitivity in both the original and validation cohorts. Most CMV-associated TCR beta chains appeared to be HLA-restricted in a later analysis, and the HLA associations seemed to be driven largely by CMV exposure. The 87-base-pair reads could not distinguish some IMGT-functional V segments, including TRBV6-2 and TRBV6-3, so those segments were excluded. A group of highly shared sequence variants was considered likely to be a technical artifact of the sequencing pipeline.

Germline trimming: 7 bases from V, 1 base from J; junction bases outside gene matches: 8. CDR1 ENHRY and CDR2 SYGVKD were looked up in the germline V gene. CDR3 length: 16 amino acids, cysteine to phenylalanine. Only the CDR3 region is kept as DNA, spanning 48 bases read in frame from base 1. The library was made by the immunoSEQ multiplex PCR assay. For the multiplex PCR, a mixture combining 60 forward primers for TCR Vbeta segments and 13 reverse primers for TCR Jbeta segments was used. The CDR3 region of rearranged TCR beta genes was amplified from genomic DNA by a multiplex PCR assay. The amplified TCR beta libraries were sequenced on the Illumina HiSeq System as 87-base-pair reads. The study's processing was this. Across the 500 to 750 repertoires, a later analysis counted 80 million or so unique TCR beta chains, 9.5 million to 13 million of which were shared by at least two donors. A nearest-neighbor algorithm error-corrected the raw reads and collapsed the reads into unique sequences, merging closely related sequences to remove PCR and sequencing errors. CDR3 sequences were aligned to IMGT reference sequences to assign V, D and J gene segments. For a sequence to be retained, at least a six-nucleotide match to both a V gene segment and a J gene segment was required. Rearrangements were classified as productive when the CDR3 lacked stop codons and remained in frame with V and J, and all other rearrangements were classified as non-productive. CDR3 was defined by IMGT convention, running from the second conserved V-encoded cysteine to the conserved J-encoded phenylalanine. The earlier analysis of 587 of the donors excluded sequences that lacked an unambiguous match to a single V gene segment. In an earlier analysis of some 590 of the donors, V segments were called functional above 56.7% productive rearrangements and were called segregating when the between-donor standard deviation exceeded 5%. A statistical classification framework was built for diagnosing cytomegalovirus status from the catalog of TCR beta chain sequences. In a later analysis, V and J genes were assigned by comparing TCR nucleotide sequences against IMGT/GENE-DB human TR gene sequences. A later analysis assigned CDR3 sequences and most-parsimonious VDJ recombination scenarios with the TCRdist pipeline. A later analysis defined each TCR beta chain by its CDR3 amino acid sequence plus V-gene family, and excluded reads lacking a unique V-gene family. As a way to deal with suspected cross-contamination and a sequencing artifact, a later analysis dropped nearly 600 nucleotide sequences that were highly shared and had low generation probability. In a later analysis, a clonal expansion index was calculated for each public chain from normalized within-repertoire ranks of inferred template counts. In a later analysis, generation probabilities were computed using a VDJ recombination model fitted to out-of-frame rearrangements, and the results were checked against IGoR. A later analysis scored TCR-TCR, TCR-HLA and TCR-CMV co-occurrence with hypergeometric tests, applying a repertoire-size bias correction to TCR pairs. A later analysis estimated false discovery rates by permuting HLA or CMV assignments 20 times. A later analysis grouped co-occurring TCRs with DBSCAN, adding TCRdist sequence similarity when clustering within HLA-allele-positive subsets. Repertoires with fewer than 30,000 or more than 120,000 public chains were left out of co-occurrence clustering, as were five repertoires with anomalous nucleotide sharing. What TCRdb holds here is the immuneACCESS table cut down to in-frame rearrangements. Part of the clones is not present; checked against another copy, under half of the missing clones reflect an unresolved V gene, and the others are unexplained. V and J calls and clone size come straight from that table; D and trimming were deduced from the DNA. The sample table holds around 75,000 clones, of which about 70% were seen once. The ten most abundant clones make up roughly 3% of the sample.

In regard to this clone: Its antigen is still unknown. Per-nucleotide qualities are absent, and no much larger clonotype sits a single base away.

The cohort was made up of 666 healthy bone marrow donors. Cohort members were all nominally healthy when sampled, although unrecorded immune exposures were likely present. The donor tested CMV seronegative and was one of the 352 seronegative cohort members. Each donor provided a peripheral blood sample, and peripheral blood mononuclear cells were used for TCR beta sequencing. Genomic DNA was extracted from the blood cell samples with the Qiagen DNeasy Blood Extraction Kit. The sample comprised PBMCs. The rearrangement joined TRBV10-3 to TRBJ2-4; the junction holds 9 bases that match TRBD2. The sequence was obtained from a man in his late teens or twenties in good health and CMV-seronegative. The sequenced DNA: TGTGCCATCAATCCGATAGCGGGGGTGGCCAAAAACATTCAGTACTTC. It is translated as CAINPIAGVAKNIQYF.